This TCR beta chain stems from a study of human T cells and chemical hapten exposure. Across the whole study: Skin of the upper inner arm, around 2 cm by around 2 cm, received 2% DPC for sensitization. Patch tests put 0.01% DPC on the upper back, read at 6 days.

This clonotype appeared a few times. Regarding time point: pre-sensitization, week 0. As to treatment: therapeutic diphenylcyclopropenone sensitization with weekly scalp DPC. Germline V gene sequence: CDR1 KGHDR, CDR2 SFDVKD. The CDR3 covers 17 residues. V lost 0 bases and J lost 5; bases outside the gene matches: 8. TCRdb analysed the RACE reads with MiXCR anew, one entry per CDR3 protein. The sample consists of more than 250,000 distinct CDR3 sequences, roughly 7.4% of them appearing once. This clonotype originated in a man between 18 and 29 years old with alopecia areata. Some clones in this sample may be carry-over from other donors' samples. The sequencing used whole blood, collected in connection with sensitization to the hapten diphenylcyclopropenone (DPC). This chain connects TRBV24-1 to TRBJ2-1, with 8 bases matching TRBD1. The CDR3 DNA is TGTGCCACCAGTGATTTGGGCAGGGGGCGAAACGACAATGAGCAGTTCTTC. It translates to CATSDLGRGRNDNEQFF.